The sequence of this T cell receptor beta chain was determined in a study of blood T cell repertoires in COVID-19. Study details: Whether acute or convalescent, the COVID-19 samples came from the United States, Italy and Spain.

How the authors handled the data: It was from reference gene primer amplification that nucleated cell counts were estimated. The table came from immunoSEQ multiplex PCR; TCRdb's copy has only in-frame clones and leaves some out. V, J and clone size derive from that table, while D and trimming were established from the DNA sequence. This table holds nearly 70,000 clones, about 91% found once. The V end was cut by 5 bases, the J end by 6 bases, with 14 bases between. Germline V gene sequence: CDR1 LGHDT, CDR2 YNNKEL (reference sequence). This CDR3 contains 14 residues. Sequenced input: peripheral blood. This sequence originates from a woman aged 70-85 years with acute or convalescent COVID-19. The genes are TRBV3-1 (or the pseudogene TRBV3-2) and TRBJ1-5, with D hard to call. The CDR3: CASSEGRNGQPQHF. In DNA, the CDR3 is TGTGCCAGCAGCGAAGGGAGAAACGGTCAGCCCCAGCATTTT.